Detailed here is one TCR beta chain. The antigen is unknown. This sample was taken from a study of T cells after yellow fever vaccination. On the study more broadly: SMART-Seq v4 Ultra Low Input prepared the low-cell-number fractions.

5'RACE template switching added a universal primer site and UMIs to TCR cDNA. TCRdb analysed the 5' RACE reads with MiXCR anew, one entry per CDR3 protein. The sample includes roughly 500,000 distinct CDR3 sequences, about a fifth of them seen just once. Study conclusions and caveats: After the booster, over 95% of CD4 and 88% of CD8 primary-response clones were re-detected.

The sequencing here drew on PBMCs, taken 15 days after the yellow fever booster vaccination. The origin of this receptor is a man aged 30-40 years who received the YFV17D yellow fever vaccine.

The chain's CDR3 is CASSFMASGNNEQFF. The CDR3 nucleotides read TGCGCCAGCAGCTTCATGGCTAGCGGAAACAATGAGCAGTTCTTC. J is TRBJ2-1 and V is TRBV5-1; 7 bases agree with TRBD2. The junction had 7 bases not matched to a gene; V was cut back by 2 bases and J by 5 bases. The CDR3 runs to 15 residues. Germline-derived CDR1 and CDR2 are SGHRS and YFSETQ. Supplemented by reference TRBV5-1 and TRBJ2-1, the full variable domain reads KAGVTQTPRYLIKTRGQQVTLSCSPISGHRSVSWYQQTPGQGLQFLFEYFSETQRNKGNFPGRFSGRQFSNSRSEMNVSTLELGDSALYLCASSFMASGNNEQFFGPGTRLTVL.